The entry below gives a single T cell receptor (beta chain) sequence along with its context. Its antigen is undetermined. Time point denoted: persistent/refractory GD, antithyroid drugs over 5 years with positive TRAb. The TCR library was made from RNA extracted from PBMCs. Patients were enrolled at an endocrinology department in Xi'an, China. The length of the CDR3 is 12 residues. Trimming stripped 6 bases from V and 8 bases from J, with 14 bases between. Germline lookup yields CDR1 DFQATT and CDR2 SNEGSKA (reference sequence). These data are taken from a study of regulatory T cells in long-lasting Graves disease. Study-wide context: Persistent Graves' disease required over 5 years of antithyroid drugs and positive TSH receptor antibodies.

Points from the study as a whole: Favoring TRBV28, TRBJ1-2 and TRBJ2-5 was a feature seen in persistent disease.

Libraries of TCR beta came from iRepertoire HTBI primers plus Arm-PCR of CDR3 regions. TCRdb redid the calling of the multiplex PCR reads with MiXCR, one entry per CDR3 protein. The data hold fewer than 400,000 distinct CDR3 sequences, with 20% to 25% observed a single time. The chain employs TRBV20-1 and TRBJ1-3; D remains ambiguous. This receptor was obtained from a female donor with Graves disease. This sample comprised peripheral blood mononuclear cells (PBMCs), obtained when the disease was refractory, from a patient treated with antithyroid drugs. The CDR3 nucleotides read TGCAGTGCACCTTGGTCAGCAGACACCATATATTTT. Translating it yields CSAPWSADTIYF.